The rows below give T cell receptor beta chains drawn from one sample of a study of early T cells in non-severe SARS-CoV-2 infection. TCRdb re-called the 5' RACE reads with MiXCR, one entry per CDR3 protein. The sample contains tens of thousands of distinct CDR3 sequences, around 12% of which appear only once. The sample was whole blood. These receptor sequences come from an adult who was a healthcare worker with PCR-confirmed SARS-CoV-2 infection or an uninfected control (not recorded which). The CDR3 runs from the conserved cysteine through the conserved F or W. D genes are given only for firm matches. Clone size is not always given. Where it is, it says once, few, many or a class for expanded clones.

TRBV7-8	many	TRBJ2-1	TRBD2	TGTGCCAGCAGCCCGGCCCTTGGACTAGCGGAAGACAATGAGCAGTTCTTC	CASSPALGLAEDNEQFF
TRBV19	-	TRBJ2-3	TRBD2	TGTGCCAGTAGTGACCCGGGACTAGGAAGTGCAGATACGCAGTATTTT	CASSDPGLGSADTQYF
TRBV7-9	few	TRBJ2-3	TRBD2	TGTGCCAGCAGCTCTTGGACTAGCGGTGGGGATACGCAGTATTTT	CASSSWTSGGDTQYF
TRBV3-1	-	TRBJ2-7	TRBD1	TGTGCCAGCAGCCCCGGGACAGGGTTCGACGAGCAGTACTTC	CASSPGTGFDEQYF
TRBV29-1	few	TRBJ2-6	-	TGCAGCGTTGAAGGGCGGCGCTCTGGGGCCAACGTCCTGACTTTC	CSVEGRRSGANVLTF
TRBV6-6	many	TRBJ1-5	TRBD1	TGTGCCAGCAGTTACGGGACAGGGAAGGGTGGCAATCAGCCCCAGCATTTT	CASSYGTGKGGNQPQHF
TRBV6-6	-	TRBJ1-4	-	TGTGCCACCTCGACGTCCCGGAATAATGAAAAACTGTTTTTT	CATSTSRNNEKLFF
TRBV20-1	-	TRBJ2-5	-	TGCAGTGCTAGGAGGAGCAGTCCAGAGACCCAGTACTTC	CSARRSSPETQYF
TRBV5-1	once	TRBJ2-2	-	TGCGCCAGCAGCCCAGGGGCCGGGGAGCTGTTTTTT	CASSPGAGELFF
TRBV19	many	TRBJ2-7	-	TGTGCCAGTAGAAACCCCGGAGGGGGGTACGAGCAGTACTTC	CASRNPGGGYEQYF
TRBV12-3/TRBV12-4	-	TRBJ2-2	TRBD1	TGTGCCAGCAGCCCCGGACAGGATGTCACCGGGGAGCTGTTTTTT	CASSPGQDVTGELFF
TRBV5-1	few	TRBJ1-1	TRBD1	TGCGCCAGCAGCTTGTTCCGGGGGTACCGGGACAGGGTCAACACTGAAGCTTTCTTT	CASSLFRGYRDRVNTEAFF
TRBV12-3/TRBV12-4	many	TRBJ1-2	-	TGTGCCAGCAGCCGACAGGATGGCTATGGCTACACCTTC	CASSRQDGYGYTF
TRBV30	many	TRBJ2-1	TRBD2	TGTGCCTGGAGTTCAAGCGGGAGGGTGTACAATGAGCAGTTCTTC	CAWSSSGRVYNEQFF
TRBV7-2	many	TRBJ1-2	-	TGTGCCAGCAGCTTAGTCAACTATGGCTACACCTTC	CASSLVNYGYTF
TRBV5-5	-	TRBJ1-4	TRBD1	TGTGCCAGCAGCCCTGGGGACAGGCACGCAACTAATGAAAAACTGTTTTTT	CASSPGDRHATNEKLFF
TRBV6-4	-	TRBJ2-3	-	TGTGCCAGCAGCGACCAAGCGGGCGATACGCAGTATTTT	CASSDQAGDTQYF
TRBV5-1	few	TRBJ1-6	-	TGCGCCAGCAGCTTGGCCGGCAGGGACCGGTCACCCCTCCACTTT	CASSLAGRDRSPLHF
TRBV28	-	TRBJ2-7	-	TGTGCCACCCTCCTCGGGGCAGGGCCTAAAGAGCAGTACTTC	CATLLGAGPKEQYF
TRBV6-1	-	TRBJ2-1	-	TGTGCCAGCAGTGAATCTTGGGGATACAATGAGCAGTTCTTC	CASSESWGYNEQFF
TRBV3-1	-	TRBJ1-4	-	TGTGCCAGCAGCCAAGGAAGGGGCTACGATGAAAAACTGTTTTTT	CASSQGRGYDEKLFF
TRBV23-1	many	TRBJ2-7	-	TGCGCCAGCAGTCAATCCCCTCGATTTGGTTACGAGCAGTACTTC	CASSQSPRFGYEQYF
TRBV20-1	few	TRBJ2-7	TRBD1	TGCAGTGCTAGAGTCGTGGGACAGGGTCCCTACGAGCAGTACTTC	CSARVVGQGPYEQYF
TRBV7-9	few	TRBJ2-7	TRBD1	TGTGCCAGCAGCGCCGACAGGGTACGCTACGAGCAGTACTTC	CASSADRVRYEQYF
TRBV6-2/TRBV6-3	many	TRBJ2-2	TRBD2	TGTGCCAGCAGTTTGCTAGCGGGAGACATCGGGGAGCTGTTTTTT	CASSLLAGDIGELFF
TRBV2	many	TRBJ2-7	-	TGTGCCAGTTCCGGCGTCGAGCAGTACTTC	CASSGVEQYF
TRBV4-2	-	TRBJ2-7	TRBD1	TGTGCCAGCAGCCAAACCCAAAGCAGGGGGCAGAACGAGCAGTACTTC	CASSQTQSRGQNEQYF
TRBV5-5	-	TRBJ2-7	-	TGTGCCAGCAGCTTTAGCTTTTCCGGGACGGGAAGGGACGAGCAGTACTTC	CASSFSFSGTGRDEQYF
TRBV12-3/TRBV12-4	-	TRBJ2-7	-	TGTGCCAGCACCCCGGGGGGCACTTCCACCTACGAGCAGTACTTC	CASTPGGTSTYEQYF
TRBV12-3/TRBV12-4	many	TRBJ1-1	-	TGTGCCAGCAGTCCTCAACAGTCCCACCTGAACACTGAAGCTTTCTTT	CASSPQQSHLNTEAFF
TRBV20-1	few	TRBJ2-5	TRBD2	TGCAGTGCCGATGGGTTAGCGGGGGAAGAATTCCAAGAGACCCAGTACTTC	CSADGLAGEEFQETQYF
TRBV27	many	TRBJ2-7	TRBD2	TGTGCCAGCAGTTTATCGGGACTAGCGACTTACGAGCAGTACTTC	CASSLSGLATYEQYF
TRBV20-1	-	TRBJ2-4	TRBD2	TGCAGTGCTAGAGTGACTAGCGGACTAAACATTCAGTACTTC	CSARVTSGLNIQYF
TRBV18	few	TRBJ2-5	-	TGTGCCAGCTCGGACCGGGCTTGGGACACCGAGACCCAGTACTTC	CASSDRAWDTETQYF
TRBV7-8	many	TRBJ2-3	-	TGTGCCAGCAGCCCTCGGTCTCGACACGGGGCAGATACGCAGTATTTT	CASSPRSRHGADTQYF
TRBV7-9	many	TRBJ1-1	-	TGTGCCAGCAGCCAAGGCCAGGAATGGACGAACACTGAAGCTTTCTTT	CASSQGQEWTNTEAFF
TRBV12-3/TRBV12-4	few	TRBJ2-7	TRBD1	TGTGCCAGCAGTCGAACCGGGACAGGGGGCTACGAGCAGTACTTC	CASSRTGTGGYEQYF
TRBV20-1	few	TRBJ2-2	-	TGCAGTGCTGCCGACTTTGCTACCGGGGAGCTGTTTTTT	CSAADFATGELFF
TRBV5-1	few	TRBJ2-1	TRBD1	TGCGCCAGCAGCTTACCACCGGGACAGTTCCTCTATGAGCAGTTCTTC	CASSLPPGQFLYEQFF
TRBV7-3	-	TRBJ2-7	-	TGTACCAGCAGCGCAACGGAGGGGGCGCCATACTACGAGCAGTACTTC	CTSSATEGAPYYEQYF
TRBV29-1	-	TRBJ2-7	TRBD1	TGCAGCGCCGACGACAGGGAACACTCCTACGAGCAGTACTTC	CSADDREHSYEQYF
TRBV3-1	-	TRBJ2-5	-	TGTGCCAGCAGCTCGACCCTGGGGACCCAGTACTTC	CASSSTLGTQYF
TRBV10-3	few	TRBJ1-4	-	TGTGCCATCAGTGAGTCAGTTCGGGAAAAACTGTTTTTT	CAISESVREKLFF
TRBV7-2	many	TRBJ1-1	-	TGTGCCAGCTCCACCGCCCGGGGGAGGAGGACTGAAGCTTTCTTT	CASSTARGRRTEAFF
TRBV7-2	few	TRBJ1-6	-	TGTGCCAGCAGCCGTGGGGGCAGCCTCGCCCTCCACTTT	CASSRGGSLALHF
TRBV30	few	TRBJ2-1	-	TGTGCCTGGAGCGAGTACAATGAGCAGTTCTTC	CAWSEYNEQFF
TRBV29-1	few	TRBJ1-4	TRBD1	TGCAGCGTTAAGTCCCGCGGGACAGGATATGAAAAACTGTTTTTT	CSVKSRGTGYEKLFF
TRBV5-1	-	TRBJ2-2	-	TGCGCCAGCAGCTTCTCTACATTGAACACCGGGGAGCTGTTTTTT	CASSFSTLNTGELFF
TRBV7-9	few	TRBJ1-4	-	TGTGCCAGCAGCGCTAGGGATCCTAATGAAAAACTGTTTTTT	CASSARDPNEKLFF
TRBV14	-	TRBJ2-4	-	TGTGCCAGCAGCCAAGAGAGCCGGGGGCGCGTTAATATGGAGGCCAAAAACATTCAGTACTTC	CASSQESRGRVNMEAKNIQYF
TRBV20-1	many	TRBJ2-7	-	TGCAGTGCCCGGACTCCTTGGAGCTCCTACGAGCAGTACTTC	CSARTPWSSYEQYF
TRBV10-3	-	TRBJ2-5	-	TGTGCCATCAGTGAGAGGGAGAAAGAGACCCAGTACTTC	CAISEREKETQYF
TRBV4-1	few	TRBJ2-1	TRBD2	TGCGCCAGCAGCCAAGGGGGACTAGCGGGCGTAAATGAGCAGTTCTTC	CASSQGGLAGVNEQFF
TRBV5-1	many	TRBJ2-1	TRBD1	TGCGCCAGCAGCTTGGGACAGGGCCACAATGAGCAGTTCTTC	CASSLGQGHNEQFF
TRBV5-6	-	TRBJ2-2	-	TGTGCCAGCAGCTTGGTGACCTACACCGGGGAGCTGTTTTTT	CASSLVTYTGELFF